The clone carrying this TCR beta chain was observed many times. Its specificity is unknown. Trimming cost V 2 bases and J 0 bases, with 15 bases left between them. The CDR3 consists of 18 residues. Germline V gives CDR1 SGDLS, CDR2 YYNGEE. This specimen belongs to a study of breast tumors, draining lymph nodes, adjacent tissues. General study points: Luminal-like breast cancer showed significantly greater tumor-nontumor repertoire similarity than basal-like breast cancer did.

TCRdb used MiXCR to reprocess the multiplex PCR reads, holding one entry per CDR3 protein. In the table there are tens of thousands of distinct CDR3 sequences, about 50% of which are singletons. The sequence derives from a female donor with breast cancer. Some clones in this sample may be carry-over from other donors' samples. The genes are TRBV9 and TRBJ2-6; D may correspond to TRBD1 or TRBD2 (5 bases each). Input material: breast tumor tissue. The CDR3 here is CASSVSGGGPSGANVLTF. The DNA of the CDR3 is TGTGCCAGCAGCGTTAGTGGGGGTGGGCCCTCTGGGGCCAACGTCCTGACTTTC.